Sequencing of this T cell receptor (beta chain) was carried out in a study of neurological immune-mediated disorders. TCRdb recomputed calls from the 5' RACE reads with MiXCR, one row per CDR3 protein. The sample has about 50,000 distinct CDR3 sequences, 10% seen once. The ends were cut back, 0 bases at V and 2 bases at J, with 18 bases in the middle. There are 17 residues in the CDR3. Germline V gene data show CDR1 as DFQATT and CDR2 as SNEGSKA (reference sequence). This clonotype showed up many times. Unsorted libraries were derived from 2 million PBMCs stored at -80 C. Specimen: PBMCs. This rearrangement joins TRBV20-1 to TRBJ2-3; a weak D match, TRBD2 (7 bases). The sequence was collected from a man between 65 and 85 years old with HTLV-1-associated myelopathy (HAM/TSP). As DNA, the CDR3 is TGCAGTGCTAGAGATTACGAAGGCCGGGGGGCCACAGATACGCAGTATTTT. The encoded protein is CSARDYEGRGATDTQYF.